This TCR beta chain came from a study of T cells in localized non-small cell lung cancer. Study conclusions and caveats: Because only a single region of the tumor was sequenced, heterogeneity remains possible.

Of note for this clone: Antigen specificity is unknown.

Germline-derived CDR1 and CDR2 are MNHEY and SMNVEV (reference sequence). The CDR3 is 17 residues long. J gave up 11 bases and V 2 bases, and 17 bases lay outside the gene matches. Clones were read by immunoSEQ multiplex PCR, and TCRdb kept only the in-frame ones, dropping some. The sample includes over 45,000 clones, around nine tenths seen only once; the top ten take around 16%. The sequences come from PBMCs, collected before any cancer treatment. The chain employs TRBV27 and TRBJ2-4; TRBD2 matches at 8 bases. This sequence was found in a female donor with stage II lung adenocarcinoma. CDR3 sequence: CASSLRAAAGAKFVQYF. In DNA, the CDR3 is TGTGCCAGCAGTTTAAGGGCCGCAGCGGGGGCGAAGTTTGTTCAGTACTTC.